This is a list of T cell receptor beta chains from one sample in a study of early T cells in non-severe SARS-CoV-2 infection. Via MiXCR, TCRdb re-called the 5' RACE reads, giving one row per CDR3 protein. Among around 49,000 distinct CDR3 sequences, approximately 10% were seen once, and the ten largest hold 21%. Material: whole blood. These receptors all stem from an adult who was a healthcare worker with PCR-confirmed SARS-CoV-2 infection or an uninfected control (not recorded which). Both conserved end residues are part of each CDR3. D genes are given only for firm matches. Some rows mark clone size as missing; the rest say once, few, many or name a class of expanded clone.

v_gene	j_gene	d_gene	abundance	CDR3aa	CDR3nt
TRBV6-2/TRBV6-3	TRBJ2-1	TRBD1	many	CASSSRDRGIISSYNEQFF	TGTGCCAGCAGTTCTCGGGACAGGGGGATTATTAGCTCCTACAATGAGCAGTTCTTC
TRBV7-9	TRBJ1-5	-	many	CASSLGRFNSNQPQHF	TGTGCCAGCAGCTTGGGACGGTTTAATAGCAATCAGCCCCAGCATTTT
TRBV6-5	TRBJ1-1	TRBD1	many	CASSARGLEAFF	TGTGCCAGCAGTGCCAGGGGGCTTGAAGCTTTCTTT
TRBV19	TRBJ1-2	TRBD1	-	CASSEQGSYGYTF	TGTGCCAGTAGTGAACAGGGGAGCTATGGCTACACCTTC
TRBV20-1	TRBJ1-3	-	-	CSASEHSGNTIYF	TGCAGTGCTAGTGAGCACTCTGGAAACACCATATATTTT
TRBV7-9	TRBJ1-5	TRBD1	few	CASSLGTGIAQPQHF	TGTGCCAGCAGCTTGGGGACAGGGATCGCTCAGCCCCAGCATTTT
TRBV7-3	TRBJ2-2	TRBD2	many	CASSPTGTRGGELFF	TGTGCCAGCAGCCCAACCGGGACTAGGGGCGGGGAGCTGTTTTTT
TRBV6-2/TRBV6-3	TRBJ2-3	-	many	CASNARRGISTDTQYF	TGTGCCAGCAACGCTCGCCGGGGGATAAGCACAGATACGCAGTATTTT
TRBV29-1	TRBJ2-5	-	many	CSVVRAGPQETQYF	TGCAGCGTTGTTCGAGCGGGCCCTCAAGAGACCCAGTACTTC
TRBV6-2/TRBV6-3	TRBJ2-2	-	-	CASSYPNTGELFF	TGTGCCAGCAGTTACCCGAACACCGGGGAGCTGTTTTTT
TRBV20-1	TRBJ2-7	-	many	CSASLQQATREQYF	TGCAGTGCTAGCTTACAGCAAGCAACCCGCGAGCAGTACTTC
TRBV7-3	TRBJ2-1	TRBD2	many	CASSIAGGIYNEQFF	TGTGCCAGCAGCATAGCGGGAGGGATCTACAATGAGCAGTTCTTC
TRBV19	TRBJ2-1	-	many	CASSSGIPPNNEQFF	TGTGCCAGTAGTTCCGGGATCCCTCCTAACAATGAGCAGTTCTTC
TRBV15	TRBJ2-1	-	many	CATSLLGALLPNEQFF	TGTGCCACCAGCCTGTTGGGGGCGCTTCTTCCCAATGAGCAGTTCTTC
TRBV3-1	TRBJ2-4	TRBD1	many	CASSRRGTGGLRGENIQYF	TGTGCCAGCAGCCGGAGGGGGACAGGGGGCCTCAGGGGAGAAAACATTCAGTACTTC
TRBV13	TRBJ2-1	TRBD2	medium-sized	CASSSRLAGSVWVDEQFF	TGTGCCAGCAGCTCCAGACTAGCGGGATCGGTATGGGTTGATGAGCAGTTCTTC
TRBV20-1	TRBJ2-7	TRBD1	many	CSASPGQGPEQYF	TGCAGTGCCTCCCCGGGACAGGGGCCCGAGCAGTACTTC
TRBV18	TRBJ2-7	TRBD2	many	CASSSSTSGSYEQYF	TGTGCCAGCTCATCGAGTACTAGCGGGAGTTACGAGCAGTACTTC
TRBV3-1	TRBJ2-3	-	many	CASSPLNADTQYF	TGTGCCAGCAGCCCCTTGAACGCAGATACGCAGTATTTT
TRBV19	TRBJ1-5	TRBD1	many	CASTTTGGGGQPQHF	TGTGCCAGTACCACGACAGGGGGCGGGGGTCAGCCCCAGCATTTT
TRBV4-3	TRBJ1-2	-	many	CASSQGEGGYTF	TGCGCCAGCAGCCAAGGCGAGGGGGGCTACACCTTC
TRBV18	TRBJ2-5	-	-	CASSPIQETQYF	TGTGCCAGCTCACCTATTCAAGAGACCCAGTACTTC
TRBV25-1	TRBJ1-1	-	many	CASSEWEGGTEAFF	TGTGCCAGCAGTGAATGGGAAGGGGGTACTGAAGCTTTCTTT
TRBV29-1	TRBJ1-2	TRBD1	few	CSVGGGVFGYTF	TGCAGCGTTGGAGGGGGCGTTTTTGGCTACACCTTC
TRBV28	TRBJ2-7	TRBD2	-	CASSRRASGAIF	TGTGCCAGCAGCCGCCGCGCTAGCGGCGCGATATTC
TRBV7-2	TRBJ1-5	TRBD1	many	CASSLSRTGVGNQPQHF	TGTGCCAGCAGCCTCTCACGGACAGGGGTGGGCAATCAGCCCCAGCATTTT
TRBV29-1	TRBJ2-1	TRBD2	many	CSVVSSGSRSYNEQFF	TGCAGCGTTGTAAGTAGCGGGAGTAGGTCCTACAATGAGCAGTTCTTC
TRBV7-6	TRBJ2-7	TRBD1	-	CASSSPKQGGEQYF	TGTGCCAGCAGCTCACCAAAACAGGGGGGCGAGCAGTACTTC
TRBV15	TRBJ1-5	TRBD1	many	CATFQGAKGVSNQPQHF	TGTGCCACCTTCCAGGGGGCGAAAGGAGTTAGCAATCAGCCCCAGCATTTT
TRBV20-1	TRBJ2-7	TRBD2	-	CSARPTSGSLWEQYF	TGCAGTGCTAGACCTACTAGCGGGAGCCTTTGGGAGCAGTACTTC
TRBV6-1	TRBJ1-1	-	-	CASSENPEMNTEAFF	TGTGCCAGCAGTGAAAACCCAGAGATGAACACTGAAGCTTTCTTT
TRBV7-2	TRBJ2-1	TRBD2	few	CASSFGSKRGYNEQFF	TGTGCCAGCAGCTTTGGGTCCAAGCGGGGTTACAATGAGCAGTTCTTC
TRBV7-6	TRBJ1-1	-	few	CASSLTSNTEAFF	TGTGCCAGCAGCTTAACGTCTAACACTGAAGCTTTCTTT
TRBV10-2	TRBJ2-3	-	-	CASKGAKGVVGDTDTQYF	TGCGCCAGCAAAGGAGCCAAAGGTGTTGTCGGGGACACAGATACGCAGTATTTT
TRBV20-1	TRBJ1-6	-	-	CSAPRGGANSPLHF	TGCAGTGCTCCCCGCGGGGGAGCTAATTCACCCCTCCACTTT
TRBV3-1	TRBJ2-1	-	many	CASSQSSRRNEQFF	TGTGCCAGCAGCCAGTCTAGTAGGAGAAATGAGCAGTTCTTC
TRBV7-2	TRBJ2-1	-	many	CASSLGRYYQFPNEQFF	TGTGCCAGCAGCCTTGGCCGGTATTACCAATTTCCCAATGAGCAGTTCTTC
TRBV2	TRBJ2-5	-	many	CASSGTAQETQYF	TGTGCCAGCAGTGGGACGGCACAAGAGACCCAGTACTTC
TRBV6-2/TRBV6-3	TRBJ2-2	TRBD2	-	CASSRRRLAGGPGELFF	TGTGCCAGCAGCCGTAGAAGACTAGCGGGAGGCCCCGGGGAGCTGTTTTTT
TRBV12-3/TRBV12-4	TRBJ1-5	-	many	CASSLMARGGDQPQHF	TGTGCCAGCAGTCTCATGGCCCGGGGGGGAGATCAGCCCCAGCATTTT
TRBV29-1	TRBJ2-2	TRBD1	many	CSTMTGGEGELFF	TGCAGCACAATGACAGGGGGCGAAGGGGAGCTGTTTTTT
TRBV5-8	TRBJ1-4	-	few	CASSLATNRVANEKLFF	TGTGCCAGCAGCTTGGCCACCAACAGGGTTGCTAATGAAAAACTGTTTTTT
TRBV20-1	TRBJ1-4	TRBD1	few	CSAPPGQGDEKLFF	TGCAGTGCTCCCCCGGGACAGGGGGATGAAAAACTGTTTTTT
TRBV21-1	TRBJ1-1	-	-	CASSLRDFFPPGNTEAFF	TGTGCCAGCAGCCTGCGGGACTTCTTCCCCCCAGGGAACACTGAAGCTTTCTTT
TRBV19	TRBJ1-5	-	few	CASSIESGSNQPQHF	TGTGCCAGTAGTATAGAGTCCGGTAGCAATCAGCCCCAGCATTTT
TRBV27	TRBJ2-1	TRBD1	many	CASSLSTGGRKSSYNEQFF	TGTGCCAGCAGTTTATCGACAGGGGGCAGAAAGAGCTCCTACAATGAGCAGTTCTTC